One sample yielded the 24 T cell receptor beta chains listed below, sequenced in a study of T-cell reconstitution after alpha-beta-depleted transplantation in children. Unique molecular identifiers tagged the TCRbeta library. TCRdb re-derived calls from the PCR reads in MiXCR, one entry per CDR3 protein. The table records some 600,000 distinct CDR3 sequences, approximately 15% of them present only once. The sequenced sample was PBMCs from the stem cell graft donor, obtained from the stem cell graft. The receptors shown here come from a human donor who donated a stem cell graft to a child with acute myeloid leukemia.

This clonotype was seen at least ten times. This sequence joins TRBV20-1 and TRBJ2-5; D gene uncertain. Trimming removed 0 bases from V and 5 bases from J, with 13 bases in between. The CDR3 length is 14 residues. Germline CDR1 DFQATT, CDR2 SNEGSKA (reference sequence). CDR3 in DNA: TGCAGTGCTAGAGATTCGGGCCTTCCGGAGACCCAGTACTTC. Its translation is CSARDSGLPETQYF.

In this sample, this clonotype turned up many times. V and J are TRBV20-1 and TRBJ2-3; TRBD2 agrees at 8 bases. This CDR3 spans 14 amino acids. CDR1 is DFQATT, CDR2 SNEGSKA, per germline (reference sequence). Trimming took 3 bases from V and 1 from J; bases not matched to a gene: 3. CDR3 bases: TGCAGTGCTAGCAGGCGGGGGGGCACAGATACGCAGTATTTT. Translating it yields CSASRRGGTDTQYF.

The chain combines TRBV9 with TRBJ2-1, with a possible D match to TRBD1 (6 bases). Trimming removed 0 bases at V and 3 bases at J, with 10 bases between. CDR1 and CDR2 from the germline V gene are SGDLS and YYNGEE. The CDR3 consists of 15 residues. In DNA form, the CDR3 reads TGTGCCAGCAGCGTAGCAGGGGACAACTACAATGAGCAGTTCTTC. It encodes CASSVAGDNYNEQFF.

This sequence joins TRBV7-8 and TRBJ2-3; maybe TRBD2 (6 bases). Trimming cost V 1 base and J 0 bases, with 11 bases left between them. The CDR3 totals 16 residues. Per germline, CDR1 SGHVS and CDR2 FQNEAQ. The CDR3: CASSLEAGGSTDTQYF. CDR3 DNA sequence: TGTGCCAGCAGCTTAGAAGCGGGTGGAAGCACAGATACGCAGTATTTT.

This clonotype was seen more than once but under ten times. CDR3 in amino acids: CATSRGLQRSSYEQYF. CDR3 DNA sequence: TGTGCCACCAGCAGAGGCCTACAGCGCAGCTCCTACGAGCAGTACTTC. The rearrangement joins TRBV15 to TRBJ2-7; no clear D gene. V shed 1 base and J shed 0 bases, with 13 bases lying between them. CDR3 length: 16 amino acids. Germline lookup yields CDR1 LNHNV and CDR2 YYDKDF (reference sequence).

This clonotype was seen at least ten times. This chain links TRBV5-1 with TRBJ2-1; D gene ambiguous. Germline V CDR1 and CDR2: SGHRS, YFSETQ. This CDR3 spans 13 amino acids. Trimming left V 0 bases short and J 6 bases short, with 7 bases between. For the CDR3, the DNA is TGCGCCAGCAGCTTGGGTCCTTCCAATGAGCAGTTCTTC. It yields the protein CASSLGPSNEQFF. Supplemented by reference TRBV5-1 and TRBJ2-1, the full variable domain reads KAGVTQTPRYLIKTRGQQVTLSCSPISGHRSVSWYQQTPGQGLQFLFEYFSETQRNKGNFPGRFSGRQFSNSRSEMNVSTLELGDSALYLCASSLGPSNEQFFGPGTRLTVL.

This clonotype was counted a few times. The V call is TRBV12-3 or TRBV12-4, the J call TRBJ2-2; 13 nucleotides agree with TRBD2. This CDR3 contains 16 residues. J lost 6 bases, V lost 2 bases, and 3 bases had no gene match. The CDR3 coding sequence is TGTGCCAGCAGTTTAAGACTAGCGGGGGGATCCGGGGAGCTGTTTTTT. Translating it yields CASSLRLAGGSGELFF.

This clonotype was seen many times. V and J are TRBV20-1 and TRBJ2-4; a weak D match, TRBD1 (6 bases). V shed 1 base and J shed 4 bases, with 14 bases lying between them. Germline V lookup: CDR1 DFQATT, CDR2 SNEGSKA (reference sequence). The CDR3 has 15 amino acids. CDR3 region: CSARGWTVEKNIQYF. CDR3 coding DNA: TGCAGTGCTAGAGGGTGGACAGTTGAGAAAAACATTCAGTACTTC.

J is TRBJ2-1 and V is TRBV5-1, with TRBD2 matching 11 bases. V trimming: 5 bases; J trimming: 0 bases; junction bases outside the gene matches: 7. This CDR3 is built from 17 residues. CDR1 and CDR2 (germline): SGHRS, YFSETQ. The DNA for the CDR3 is TGCGCCAGCAGGCATAGCGGGGGGGATCTCTCCTACAATGAGCAGTTCTTC. It encodes CASRHSGGDLSYNEQFF. The full variable domain, with the rest looked up from reference TRBV5-1 and TRBJ2-1, is KAGVTQTPRYLIKTRGQQVTLSCSPISGHRSVSWYQQTPGQGLQFLFEYFSETQRNKGNFPGRFSGRQFSNSRSEMNVSTLELGDSALYLCASRHSGGDLSYNEQFFGPGTRLTVL.

This rearrangement joins TRBV24-1 to TRBJ1-1, with D perhaps TRBD1 (6 bases). Germline values: CDR1 KGHDR, CDR2 SFDVKD. V lost 4 bases, J lost 0 bases, and 14 bases lay in between. This CDR3 spans 16 amino acids. The CDR3 protein is CATSEPKQGVNTEAFF. CDR3 coding DNA: TGTGCCACCAGTGAGCCTAAACAGGGAGTGAACACTGAAGCTTTCTTT.

At least ten counts were recorded for this clonotype. This CDR3 is CAASTGGNGYTF. For the CDR3, the DNA is TGCGCCGCCAGCACGGGGGGTAATGGCTACACCTTC. V and J are TRBV10-2 and TRBJ1-2, with D possibly TRBD1 on 5 matching bases. This CDR3 comprises 12 residues. Per the germline V gene, CDR1 is WSHSY and CDR2 is SAAADI. V was cut by 11 bases and J by 6 bases, with 16 bases left in between.

This clonotype was seen at least ten times. This chain connects TRBV4-1 to TRBJ2-1; 9 bases match TRBD1. The CDR3 has 13 residues. The junction had 4 bases not matched to a gene; V was cut back by 5 bases and J by 8 bases. CDR1 is MGHRA, CDR2 YSYEKL, per germline. The CDR3 DNA reads as TGCGCCAGCAGCGGGACAGGGTTCGATGAGCAGTTCTTC. This sequence encodes CASSGTGFDEQFF.

Of note for this clonotype: Since a much larger clone is just one base distant, this may be a read error. The rearrangement joins TRBV5-1 to TRBJ2-1, with D hard to call. TRBJ2-7 explains the end of the DNA better; the J call may be wrong. This CDR3 spans 12 amino acids. In germline, CDR1 is SGHRS, CDR2 YFSETQ. CDR3 DNA sequence: TGCGCCAGCAAGAGCAGGTCTGATGAGCAGTACTTC. As protein: CASKSRSDEQYF.

This clonotype was detected ten times or more. The chain is built from TRBV20-1 and TRBJ2-7; D might be TRBD1 or TRBD2, each matching 5 bases. The CDR3 is made up of 11 amino acids. The germline CDR1 and CDR2 sequences are DFQATT and SNEGSKA (reference sequence). The ends were cut back, 8 bases at V and 4 bases at J, with 12 bases in the middle. The CDR3 loop is CSSLWGYEQYF. CDR3 DNA sequence: TGCAGTTCCTTGTGGGGGTACGAGCAGTACTTC.

There are many counts of this clonotype. The J gene is TRBJ1-2, the V gene TRBV20-1; the D gene is possibly TRBD1 (6 bases). The V end was cut by 0 bases, the J end by 0 bases, with 11 bases between. The CDR3 loop spans 15 amino acids. Germline CDR1 DFQATT, CDR2 SNEGSKA (reference sequence). The DNA for the CDR3 is TGCAGTGCTAGAGATGCGGGGGCCCCTAACTATGGCTACACCTTC. It codes for CSARDAGAPNYGYTF.

This clonotype was recorded a few times. V usage is TRBV5-5 and J usage is TRBJ1-5; unclear D gene. Germline assignment: CDR1 SGHKS and CDR2 YYEKEE (reference sequence). V dropped 4 bases and J dropped 2 bases, with 10 bases sitting between them. This CDR3 spans 14 amino acids. CDR3 nucleotides: TGTGCCAGCAGCCCCCAAGTGGGCAATCAGCCCCAGCATTTT. Translating it yields CASSPQVGNQPQHF.

This clonotype was picked up a small number of times. The J gene is TRBJ2-7, the V gene TRBV3-1; tentatively, D is TRBD1 (7 bases). There are 15 residues in the CDR3. Germline V gives CDR1 LGHDT, CDR2 YNNKEL (reference sequence). V lost 4 bases to trimming and J lost 2 bases, with 15 bases between them. CDR3: CASSPGGPSPYEQYV. CDR3 DNA: TGTGCCAGCAGCCCAGGGGGGCCCAGTCCCTACGAGCAGTACGTC.

This clonotype was observed many times. The chain couples TRBV20-1 to TRBJ2-5; D is possibly TRBD2 (5 bases). CDR3 length: 13 amino acids. The ends were cut back, 3 bases at V and 6 bases at J, with 14 bases in the middle. Per the germline V gene, CDR1 is DFQATT and CDR2 is SNEGSKA (reference sequence). This chain's CDR3 is CSASPGFGKTQYF. CDR3 in DNA: TGCAGTGCTAGTCCGGGGTTCGGGAAGACCCAGTACTTC.

This clonotype was found many times. V is TRBV5-6 and J is TRBJ2-1, with TRBD2 as a possible D gene (6 bases). V lost 1 base and J 2 bases, leaving 10 bases between the germline ends. The CDR3 sequence is 15 residues long. Germline V gives CDR1 SGHDT, CDR2 YYEEEE. The CDR3, as DNA: TGTGCCAGCAGCTTGTATCTAGCGACCTACAATGAGCAGTTCTTC. Translation gives CASSLYLATYNEQFF.

Ten or more counts support this clonotype. CDR3 sequence (DNA): TGTGCCAGCAGCATCTTGGACGGTCCCTACAATGAGCAGTTCTTC. This translates into CASSILDGPYNEQFF. V usage is TRBV9 and J usage is TRBJ2-1; no clear D. V lost 4 bases, J lost 2 bases, and 13 bases lay in between. The CDR3 runs to 15 residues. CDR1 and CDR2 (germline): SGDLS, YYNGEE.

This clonotype was seen a few times. The chain employs TRBV4-3 and TRBJ2-7; 7 nucleotides align to TRBD1. This CDR3 spans 18 amino acids. Germline V gene data show CDR1 as LGHNA and CDR2 as YSLEER. V dropped 0 bases and J dropped 2; count of bases not matched to a gene: 13. In nucleotides, the CDR3 is TGCGCCAGCAGCCAAGAACCTCCGACAGGGAAGGGGCCCTACGAGCAGTACTTC. It specifies CASSQEPPTGKGPYEQYF.

This chain uses TRBV20-1 with TRBJ1-6; possible D gene TRBD1, 5 bases. The germline V gene has CDR1 DFQATT and CDR2 SNEGSKA (reference sequence). The CDR3 consists of 14 residues. Deletions cut 6 bases from V and 6 bases from J, with 15 bases between. The CDR3: CSAPNQRGNSPLHF. For the CDR3, the DNA is TGCAGTGCCCCGAACCAGAGGGGTAATTCACCCCTCCACTTT.

This clonotype was recorded a few times. The chain employs TRBV28 and TRBJ2-7; 16 bases fit TRBD2. J gave up 0 bases and V 5 bases, and 10 bases lay outside the gene matches. The CDR3 has 19 amino acids. Germline values: CDR1 MDHEN, CDR2 SYDVKM. CDR3: CASSPGTSGGAPFSYEQYV. The DNA of the CDR3 is TGTGCCAGCAGTCCGGGGACTAGCGGGGGGGCGCCTTTCTCCTACGAGCAGTACGTC.

The chain has TRBV12-5 and TRBJ1-3; D ambiguous. V lost 1 base and J 4 bases, leaving 17 bases between the germline ends. The CDR3 totals 17 residues. Germline CDR1 reads LGHNT; CDR2 reads FRNRAP. CDR3 DNA: TGTGCTAGTGGTTTGGGGATGGGCCTTAAATCCGGAAACACCATATATTTT. Amino acids: CASGLGMGLKSGNTIYF.